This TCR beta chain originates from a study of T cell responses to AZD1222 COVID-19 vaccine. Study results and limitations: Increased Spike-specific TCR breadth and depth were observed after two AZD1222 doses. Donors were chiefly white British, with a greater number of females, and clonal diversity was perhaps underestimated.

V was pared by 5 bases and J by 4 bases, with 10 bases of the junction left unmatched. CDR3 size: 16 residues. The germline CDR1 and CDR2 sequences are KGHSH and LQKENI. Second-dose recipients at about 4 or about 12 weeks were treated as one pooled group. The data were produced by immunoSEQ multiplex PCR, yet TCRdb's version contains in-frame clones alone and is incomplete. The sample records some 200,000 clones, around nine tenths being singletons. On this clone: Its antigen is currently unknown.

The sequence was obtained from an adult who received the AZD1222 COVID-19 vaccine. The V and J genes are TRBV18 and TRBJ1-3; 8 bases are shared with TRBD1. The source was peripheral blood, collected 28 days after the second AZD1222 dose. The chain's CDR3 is CASSSSTGAAGNTIYF. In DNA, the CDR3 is TGTGCCAGCTCATCTTCGACAGGGGCGGCGGGAAACACCATATATTTT.